The rows below give T cell receptor beta chains drawn from one sample of a study of regulatory T cells in long-lasting Graves disease. TCRdb passed the multiplex PCR reads through MiXCR, listing each CDR3 protein once. The sample has around 500,000 distinct CDR3 sequences, approximately 12% seen once. This same sample was also part of a study on T cells in Graves' hyperthyroidism and ophthalmopathy.

Sequences were derived from peripheral blood mononuclear cells (PBMCs), sampled at new diagnosis, from a patient treated with antithyroid drugs. These receptors all stem from a woman in her twenties or thirties with Graves disease. The conserved cysteine and the conserved F or W are not part of the CDR3 here. The order of the fields is V gene, J gene, clone size, CDR3 protein. Size is stated for part of the rows, as once, few or many counts, or as a class when the clone is expanded.

>TRBV5-1|TRBJ1-1|many
ASSFVPGIANTEAF
>TRBV24-1|TRBJ2-3|few
ATSDNRQGTDTQY
>TRBV18|TRBJ2-7|-
ASSPLARVAHEQY
>TRBV6-1|TRBJ1-1|-
ASKGGENTEAF
>TRBV9|TRBJ2-5|many
ASSTRGDRLETQY
>TRBV29-1|TRBJ1-1|-
SVPTPNTEAF
>TRBV11-2|TRBJ2-3|many
ASSPNRDRAQY
>TRBV12-3/TRBV12-4|TRBJ2-1|-
ASSNTGTNNEQF
>TRBV28|TRBJ2-7|many
ASKLAGFSYEQY
>TRBV7-2|TRBJ2-1|many
ASSLDGHNEQF